This T cell receptor beta chain emerged from a study of control samples from healthy donors and cancer patients. Trimming took 1 base from V and 0 from J, leaving 11 bases between them. The CDR3 extends over 16 amino acids. Germline V gene data show CDR1 as SGHRS and CDR2 as YFSETQ. Assay used: immunoSEQ multiplex PCR; TCRdb lists only in-frame clones, some missing. This sample has tens of thousands of clones, with around 75% found just once. This chain uses TRBV5-1 with TRBJ2-1; D call uncertain. The sample comprised formalin-fixed, paraffin-embedded tissue. The TCR originated in a male donor with melanoma. CDR3 nucleotides: TGCGCCAGCAGCTTGCGACTGGAGAGCTCCTACAATGAGCAGTTCTTC. Translating gives CASSLRLESSYNEQFF.